This passage covers 14 T cell receptor beta chains from one sample sequenced in a study of T cells in tuberculosis. Produced via immunoSEQ multiplex PCR; TCRdb's table is partial and in-frame only. The sample consists of about 29,000 clones, approximately 93% of them appearing once. The material sequenced was PBMCs. All receptors derive from a donor between 10 and 29 years old with latent tuberculosis or without tuberculosis infection.

This clone was observed a single time. The CDR3: CASSLVWPNTEAFF. CDR3 nucleotides: TGTGCCAGCAGCTTAGTGTGGCCGAACACTGAAGCTTTCTTT. The gene calls are TRBV7-8 and TRBJ1-1; D gene uncertain. Germline V gives CDR1 SGHVS, CDR2 FQNEAQ. V was trimmed by 1 base and J by 1 base, leaving 7 bases between them. The CDR3 is 14 residues long.

The J gene is TRBJ1-1, the V gene TRBV18, with TRBD1 as a possible D gene (5 bases). Deletions cut 4 bases from V and 3 bases from J, with 9 bases between. The CDR3 spans 13 residues. The V gene's germline CDR1 is KGHSH and CDR2 LQKENI. The CDR3 DNA reads TGTGCCAGCTCACAGGGAGGGGACACTGAAGCTTTCTTT. Protein product: CASSQGGDTEAFF. The variable domain in full, with the rest retrieved from reference TRBV18 and TRBJ1-1, is NAGVMQNPRHLVRRRGQEARLRCSPMKGHSHVYWYRQLPEEGLKFMVYLQKENIIDESGMPKERFSAEFPKEGPSILRIQQVVRGDSAAYFCASSQGGDTEAFFGQGTRLTVV.

The rearrangement links TRBV28 to TRBJ2-7; D remains ambiguous. Germline-derived CDR1 and CDR2 are MDHEN and SYDVKM. CDR3 length: 14 residues. V lost 5 bases to trimming and J lost 2 bases, with 13 bases between them. CDR3 loop: CASSLTFQAYEQYF. The DNA of the CDR3 is TGTGCCAGCAGTCTGACGTTCCAGGCCTACGAGCAGTACTTC.

This clone appeared a single time. This sequence joins TRBV18 and TRBJ1-1; D is undetermined. V lost 3 bases to trimming and J lost 4 bases, with 12 bases between them. The germline gives CDR1 KGHSH, CDR2 LQKENI. This CDR3 spans 14 amino acids. The CDR3 sequence is CASSPGLMVTEAFF. CDR3 DNA sequence: TGTGCCAGCTCACCTGGCCTTATGGTCACTGAAGCTTTCTTT.

The rearrangement joins TRBV7-9 to TRBJ1-2; tentatively, D is TRBD1 (5 bases). Germline CDR1 SEHNR, CDR2 FQNEAQ (reference sequence). The V gene lost 6 bases and the J gene lost 7 bases, with 27 bases spanning the gap. The CDR3 sequence is 17 residues long. For the CDR3, the DNA is TGTGCCAGCAGTGCCGACTTTCTAGTTAAGGGGAACCCTGGCTACACCTTC. Translated: CASSADFLVKGNPGYTF.

V is TRBV6-5 and J is TRBJ1-3; D unclear. V was pared by 4 bases and J by 4 bases, with 11 bases between. Germline values: CDR1 MNHEY, CDR2 SVGAGI. The CDR3 consists of 14 residues. Here the CDR3 reads CASSLSFEGNTIYF. In nucleotides, the CDR3 is TGTGCCAGCAGTTTATCGTTTGAGGGAAACACCATATATTTT.

This chain links TRBV19 with TRBJ2-1; 11 bases match TRBD1. J was trimmed by 6 bases and V by 4 bases; bases with no gene match: 2. The CDR3 is 14 residues long. CDR1 and CDR2 (germline): LNHDA, SQIVND (reference sequence). CDR3 region: CASSKGQGGNEQFF. As DNA, the CDR3 is TGTGCCAGTAGTAAGGGACAGGGGGGCAATGAGCAGTTCTTC.

J is TRBJ2-2 and V is TRBV4-1; TRBD2 matches 8 bases. V dropped 2 bases and J dropped 4; count of bases not matched to a gene: 6. This CDR3 contains 16 residues. Germline-derived CDR1 and CDR2 are MGHRA and YSYEKL. CDR3: CASSQPGLASTGELFF. Written as DNA, the CDR3 is TGCGCCAGCAGCCAACCCGGACTAGCAAGCACCGGGGAGCTGTTTTTT.

V gene TRBV10-3 combines with J gene TRBJ2-7; a weak D match, TRBD1 (6 bases). Germline assignment: CDR1 ENHRY and CDR2 SYGVKD. Trimming took 6 bases from V and 2 from J, leaving 14 bases between them. The CDR3 spans 14 residues. The chain's CDR3 is CAISSQQGTYEQYF. For the CDR3, the DNA is TGTGCCATCAGCTCCCAACAGGGAACCTACGAGCAGTACTTC.

This rearrangement joins TRBV7-2 to TRBJ1-3; tentative D call: TRBD1 (6 bases). The CDR3 is made up of 15 amino acids. The germline V and J ends were trimmed by 4 bases and 0 bases, with 10 bases remaining between them. CDR1 and CDR2 from the germline V gene are SGHTA and FQGNSA. The CDR3 DNA sequence: TGTGCCAGCAGCTCTTACAGGGACTCTGGAAACACCATATATTTT. Residues: CASSSYRDSGNTIYF.

This clone was detected only once. The chain combines TRBV27 with TRBJ1-2; D may be TRBD1 (5 bases). The germline V gene has CDR1 MNHEY and CDR2 SMNVEV (reference sequence). This CDR3 has 16 residues. The ends were cut back, 7 bases at V and 2 bases at J, with 20 bases in the middle. Written as DNA, the CDR3 is TGTGCCAGCAATCCCCTCGGGGGAAATTCCAACTATGGCTACACCTTC. Translating it yields CASNPLGGNSNYGYTF.

The CDR3 reads CSVEGQGGDYGYTF. CDR3 DNA: TGCAGCGTCGAGGGACAGGGAGGGGACTATGGCTACACCTTC. This chain links TRBV29-1 with TRBJ1-2; 9 bases map to TRBD1. Trimming at V came to 6 bases and at J to 3 bases, leaving 8 bases not matched to a gene. The V gene's germline CDR1 is SQVTM and CDR2 ANQGSEA. This CDR3 is 14 amino acids long.

The rearrangement links TRBV29-1 to TRBJ2-3; possible D gene TRBD2, 6 bases. With 5 bases removed from V and 2 bases from J, the gap between germline ends came to 14 bases. Germline V CDR1 and CDR2: SQVTM, ANQGSEA. This CDR3 has 14 amino acids. The CDR3 sequence: CSVSRTDYTDTQYF. DNA of the CDR3: TGCAGCGTTTCACGGACGGACTACACAGATACGCAGTATTTT.

J is TRBJ2-3 and V is TRBV11-2, with TRBD2 matching over 13 bases. Trimming at V came to 5 bases and at J to 0 bases, leaving 5 bases not matched to a gene. Germline V CDR1 and CDR2: SGHAT, FQNNGV. The CDR3 contains 17 residues. The CDR3 nucleotides are TGTGCCAGCAGCCCAGGGACTAGCGGGACCAGCACAGATACGCAGTATTTT. This codes for CASSPGTSGTSTDTQYF.